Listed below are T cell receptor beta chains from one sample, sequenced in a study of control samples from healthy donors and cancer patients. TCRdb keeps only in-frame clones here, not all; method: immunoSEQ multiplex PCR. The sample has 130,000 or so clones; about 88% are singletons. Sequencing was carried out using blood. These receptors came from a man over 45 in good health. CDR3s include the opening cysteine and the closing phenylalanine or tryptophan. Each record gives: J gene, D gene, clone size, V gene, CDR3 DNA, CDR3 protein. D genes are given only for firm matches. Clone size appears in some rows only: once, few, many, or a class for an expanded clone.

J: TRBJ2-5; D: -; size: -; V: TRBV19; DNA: TGTGCCAGTAGTATGATCCCTGGAAGTGAGACCCAGTACTTC; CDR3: CASSMIPGSETQYF
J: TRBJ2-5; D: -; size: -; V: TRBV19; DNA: TGTGCCAGTAGTATTGCGACTAATAAAGAGACCCAGTACTTC; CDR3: CASSIATNKETQYF
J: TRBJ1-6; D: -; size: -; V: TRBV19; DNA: TGTGCCAGTACCGAATCAGTCTTTTCCTATAATTCACCCCTCCACTTT; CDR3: CASTESVFSYNSPLHF
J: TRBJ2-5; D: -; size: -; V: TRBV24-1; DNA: TGTGCCACCAGTGATCCGACTGGGGTTACTGGGGAGACCCAGTACTTC; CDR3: CATSDPTGVTGETQYF
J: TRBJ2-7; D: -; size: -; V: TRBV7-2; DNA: TGTGCCAGCAGTCCCTCTTGGGCAACATCCTACGAGCAGTACTTC; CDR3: CASSPSWATSYEQYF
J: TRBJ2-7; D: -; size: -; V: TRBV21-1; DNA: TGTGCCAGCACCGACCGCCGCGGGGCGGACGAGCAGTACTTC; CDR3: CASTDRRGADEQYF
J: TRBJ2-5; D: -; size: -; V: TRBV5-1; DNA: TGCGCCAGCAGCTTGTCGGACACCCAAGAGACCCAGTACTTC; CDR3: CASSLSDTQETQYF
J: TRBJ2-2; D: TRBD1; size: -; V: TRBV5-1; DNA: TGCGCCAGCAGCTTGAACCCACAGGGGGCCGGCGGGGAGCTGTTTTTT; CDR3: CASSLNPQGAGGELFF
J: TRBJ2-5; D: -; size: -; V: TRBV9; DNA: TGTGCCAGCAGCGACAGTGACTACAAAGAGACCCAGTACTTC; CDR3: CASSDSDYKETQYF
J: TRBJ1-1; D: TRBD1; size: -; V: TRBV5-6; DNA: TGTGCCAGCAGCTTGGTACTCACAGGGGTGGATACTGAAGCTTTCTTT; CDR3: CASSLVLTGVDTEAFF
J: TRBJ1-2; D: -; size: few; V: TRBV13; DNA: TGTGCCAGCAGCTTAGAGTCCGGGACGGATTATGGCTACACCTTC; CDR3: CASSLESGTDYGYTF
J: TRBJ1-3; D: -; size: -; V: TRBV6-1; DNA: TGTGCCAGCAGTGAGGGCATAGGCAGAAACACCATATATTTT; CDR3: CASSEGIGRNTIYF
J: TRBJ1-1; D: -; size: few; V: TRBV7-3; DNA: TGTGCCAGCAGCTCAGGGACGGAGGGGACTGAAGCTTTCTTT; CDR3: CASSSGTEGTEAFF
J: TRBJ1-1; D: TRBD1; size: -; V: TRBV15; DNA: TGTGCCACCAGCTTAGGGGGCTTCATGAACACTGAAGCTTTCTTT; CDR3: CATSLGGFMNTEAFF
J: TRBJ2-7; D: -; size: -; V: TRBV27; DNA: TGTGCCAGCAGTTTACAGGGGTCCTACGAGCAGTACTTC; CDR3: CASSLQGSYEQYF
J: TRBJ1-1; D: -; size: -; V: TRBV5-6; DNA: TGTGCCAGCAGCTTGGGGCGGCCAGGGTTCGGTGAAGCTTTCTTT; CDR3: CASSLGRPGFGEAFF
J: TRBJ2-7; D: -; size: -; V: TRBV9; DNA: TGTGCCAGCAGCCCCAACCTGGATGGGCCCTACGAGCAGTACTTC; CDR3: CASSPNLDGPYEQYF
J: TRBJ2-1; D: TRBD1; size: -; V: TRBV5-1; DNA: TGCGCCAGCAGCTCCCGGCGGACAGGGGTCGATGAGCAGTTCTTC; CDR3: CASSSRRTGVDEQFF
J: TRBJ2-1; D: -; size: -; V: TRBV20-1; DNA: TGCAGTGCTAGAAGGTTGACCGAGCAGTTCTTC; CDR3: CSARRLTEQFF
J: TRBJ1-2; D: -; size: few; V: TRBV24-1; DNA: TGTGCCACCAGTGACCCCTGGACAGCCTATGGCTACACCTTC; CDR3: CATSDPWTAYGYTF
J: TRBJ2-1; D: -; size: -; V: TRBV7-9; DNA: TGTGCCAGCAGCCAAGGGGGGAGCTCCTACAATGAGCAGTTCTTC; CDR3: CASSQGGSSYNEQFF
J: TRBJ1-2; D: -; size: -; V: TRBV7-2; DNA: TGTGCCAGCAGATACCCCCCCGGACTCACTAACTATGGCTACACCTTC; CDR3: CASRYPPGLTNYGYTF
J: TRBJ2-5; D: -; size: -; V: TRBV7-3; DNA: TGTGCCAGCAGCTTATCCGTTGGGGAGACCCAGTACTTC; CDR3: CASSLSVGETQYF
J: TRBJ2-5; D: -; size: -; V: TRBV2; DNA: TGTGCCAGCAGCCTGGCGGGGATCCAGTACTTC; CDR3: CASSLAGIQYF
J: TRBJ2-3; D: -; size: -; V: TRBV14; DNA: TGTGCCAGCAGCCAGTCTGAGGCGGATACGCAGTATTTT; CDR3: CASSQSEADTQYF
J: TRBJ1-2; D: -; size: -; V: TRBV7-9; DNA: TGTGCCAGCGATAGCCCCCATATAGACAAGGACTATGGCTACACCTTC; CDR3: CASDSPHIDKDYGYTF
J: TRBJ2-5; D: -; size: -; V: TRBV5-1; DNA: TGCGCCAGCGGACCTAGGACTCCACCCGAGACCCAGTACTTC; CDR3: CASGPRTPPETQYF
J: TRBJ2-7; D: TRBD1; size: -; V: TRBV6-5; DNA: TGTGCCTGCAGACAGGGGGGCCGTAGAGAGCAGTACTTC; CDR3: CACRQGGRREQYF
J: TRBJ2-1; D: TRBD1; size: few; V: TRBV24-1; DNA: TGTGCCACCAGTGACCGACAGGGCCTGGACAATGAGCAGTTCTTC; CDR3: CATSDRQGLDNEQFF
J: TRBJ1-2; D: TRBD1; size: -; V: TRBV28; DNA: TGTGCCAGCAGATCCGGGACAGGACCCTATGGCTACACCTTC; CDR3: CASRSGTGPYGYTF
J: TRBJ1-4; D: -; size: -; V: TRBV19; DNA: TGTGCCAGTACCGACCCTAATGAAAAACTGTTTTTT; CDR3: CASTDPNEKLFF
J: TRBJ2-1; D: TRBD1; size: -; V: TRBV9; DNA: TGTGCCAGCAGAGCGACAGGGGACAATGAGCAGTTCTTC; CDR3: CASRATGDNEQFF
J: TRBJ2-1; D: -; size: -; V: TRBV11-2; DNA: TGTGCCAGCAGCATGGGGGGCTACAATGAGCAGTTCTTC; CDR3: CASSMGGYNEQFF
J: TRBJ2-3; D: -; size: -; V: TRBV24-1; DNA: TGTGCCACCAGTGATTCGGGCCGCGCTACGCAGTATTTT; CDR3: CATSDSGRATQYF
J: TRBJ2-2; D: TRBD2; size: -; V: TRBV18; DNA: TGTGCCAGCTCACCACCCCGACTAGCGGGGATCACCGGGGAGCTGTTTTTT; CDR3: CASSPPRLAGITGELFF
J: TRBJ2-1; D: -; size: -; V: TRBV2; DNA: TGTGCCAGCACGCCCGGGACGCTTTACAATGAGCAGTTCTTC; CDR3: CASTPGTLYNEQFF
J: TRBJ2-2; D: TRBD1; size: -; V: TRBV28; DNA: TGTGCCAGCAGTTTGTTAGGACAGGGGACCGGGGAGCTGTTTTTT; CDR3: CASSLLGQGTGELFF
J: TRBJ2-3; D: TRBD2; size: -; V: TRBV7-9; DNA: TGTGCCAGCAGCCCACTAGCGGGGGGCCCAGATACGCAGTATTTT; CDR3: CASSPLAGGPDTQYF
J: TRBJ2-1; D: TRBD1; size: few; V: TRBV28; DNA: TGTGCCAGCAGAGGGGGGACAGGGGCCTCCGGCGAGCAGTTCTTC; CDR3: CASRGGTGASGEQFF